These 17 T cell receptor beta chains originate from one sample sequenced in a study of blood T cells in healthy people across ages. For the second PCR, which ran for roughly 6 to 12 cycles, a sample-barcoded 5' primer and a J-beta primer mix were used. TCRdb called the 5' RACE reads again in MiXCR, with one record for every CDR3 protein. The table shows under 800,000 distinct CDR3 sequences, with approximately 43% occurring only once. Sequenced sample: blood. The receptors come from a woman aged 55-69 years in good health.

This clonotype was seen a handful of times. The chain joins TRBV4-1 to TRBJ2-4; D tentatively reads TRBD1 or TRBD2 (5 bases each). V lost 0 bases, J lost 5 bases, and 11 bases lay in between. The V gene's germline CDR1 is MGHRA and CDR2 YSYEKL. The CDR3 loop spans 15 amino acids. CDR3 bases: TGCGCCAGCAGCCAAGATTTCGGGGCCGAAAACATTCAGTACTTC. The encoded protein is CASSQDFGAENIQYF.

A single count supports this clonotype. This sequence joins TRBV6-5 and TRBJ2-4, with D unclear. TRBJ2-7 matches the DNA end more closely, so the J call is doubtful. CDR3 length equals 16 residues. Germline assignment: CDR1 MNHEY and CDR2 SVGAGI. CDR3 in amino acids: CASSYSVAAASYEQYF. For the CDR3, the DNA is TGTGCCAGCAGTTACTCTGTGGCGGCCGCCTCCTACGAGCAGTACTTC.

J is TRBJ1-1 and V is TRBV18; 9 bases map to TRBD1. V lost 2 bases, J lost 12 bases, and 10 bases stayed unmatched. Germline CDR1 reads KGHSH; CDR2 reads LQKENI. CDR3 length equals 14 residues. The CDR3 reads CASSPEQGASETFF. The CDR3 DNA is TGTGCCAGCTCACCAGAACAGGGGGCTTCGGAGACTTTCTTT. Using reference TRBV18 and TRBJ1-1 for the parts outside the CDR3, the full variable domain is NAGVMQNPRHLVRRRGQEARLRCSPMKGHSHVYWYRQLPEEGLKFMVYLQKENIIDESGMPKERFSAEFPKEGPSILRIQQVVRGDSAAYFCASSPEQGASETFFGQGTRLTVV.

At least ten counts were recorded for this clonotype. The V call is TRBV9, the J call TRBJ2-1; TRBD2 is a possible D gene (6 bases). V lost 4 bases to trimming and J lost 0 bases, with 8 bases between them. The germline V gene has CDR1 SGDLS and CDR2 YYNGEE. The CDR3 length is 14 residues. In DNA form, the CDR3 reads TGTGCCAGCAGCCCGACTAGCTCCTACAATGAGCAGTTCTTC. As protein: CASSPTSSYNEQFF.

This clonotype was recorded a few times. The genes are TRBV3-1 and TRBJ2-2, with D tentatively TRBD2 (5 bases). Germline lookup yields CDR1 LGHDT and CDR2 YNNKEL (reference sequence). CDR3 length: 12 residues. The CDR3 sequence is CAAVTRAGELFF. The CDR3 bases are TGTGCGGCGGTTACTAGGGCCGGGGAGCTGTTTTTT.

This clonotype was picked up a small number of times. The CDR3 protein is CASSDRRTEQYF. The CDR3, as DNA: TGTGCCAGCAGCGATAGGAGGACTGAGCAGTACTTC. V gene TRBV6-1 combines with J gene TRBJ2-7, with D maybe TRBD2 (5 bases). Germline CDR1 reads MNHNS; CDR2 reads SASEGT. The CDR3 sequence is 12 residues long. V was trimmed by 6 bases and J by 7 bases, leaving 13 bases between them.

This clonotype turned up a few times. The J gene is TRBJ1-2, the V gene TRBV2; D is ambiguous. Looked up from germline, CDR1 is SNHLY and CDR2 is FYNNEI. This CDR3 has 13 residues. The V end lost 7 bases, the J end lost 3 bases, and 12 bases lay between the germline ends. The CDR3 DNA reads TGTGCCAGCATACCGGCAAGGGACTATGGCTACACCTTC. Its translation: CASIPARDYGYTF.

The rearrangement uses TRBV11-2 and TRBJ2-7; possible D gene TRBD2, 6 bases. The ends were cut back, 6 bases at V and 12 bases at J, with 21 bases in the middle. The CDR3 spans 13 residues. Germline V lookup: CDR1 SGHAT, CDR2 FQNNGV. CDR3 in amino acids: CASSPGTQETRYF. The CDR3 nucleotides read TGTGCCAGCAGTCCTGGGACTCAAGAGACCCGGTACTTC.

Note on this clonotype: A much larger clone lies a single base off, so this may be a read error. The chain couples TRBV12-3 or TRBV12-4 to TRBJ2-7, with D possibly TRBD1 on 6 matching bases. The V and J ends lost 9 bases and 3 bases respectively, with 18 bases between them. This CDR3 has 14 residues. CDR3 in amino acids: CASQPEQGYYEQYF. DNA of the CDR3: TGTGCCAGTCAGCCGGAACAGGGATACTACGAGCAGTACTTC.

The CDR3 bases are TGTGCCAGCAGCCCTATTGTGGGGACAACCGGGGAGCTGTTTTTT. Its translation is CASSPIVGTTGELFF. This chain uses TRBV3-1 with TRBJ2-2; the D gene is possibly TRBD1 (6 bases). Germline-derived CDR1 and CDR2 are LGHDT and YNNKEL (reference sequence). This CDR3 has 15 residues. The V gene lost 4 bases and the J gene lost 5 bases, with 14 bases spanning the gap.

This chain joins TRBV3-1 and TRBJ2-4; D not resolved. Trimming took 8 bases from V and 8 from J, leaving 19 bases between them. In germline, CDR1 is LGHDT, CDR2 YNNKEL (reference sequence). This CDR3 region has 14 residues. CDR3 residues: CASGYRPGGDIQYF. For the CDR3, the DNA is TGTGCCAGCGGCTACCGTCCGGGTGGGGACATTCAGTACTTC.

The gene calls are TRBV6-2 or TRBV6-3 and TRBJ2-4; D is undetermined. The J call is uncertain, as TRBJ2-7 better fits the DNA end. From germline, CDR1 is MNHEY and CDR2 SVGEGT. The CDR3 extends over 14 amino acids. In nucleotides, the CDR3 is TGTGCCAGCAGCCAACCGACTCCTACCTACGAGCAGTACTTC. Protein: CASSQPTPTYEQYF.

The rearrangement joins TRBV10-3 to TRBJ1-1, with D possibly matching TRBD1 (5 bases). V was cut by 0 bases and J by 7 bases, with 12 bases left in between. The CDR3 is 14 amino acids. CDR1 and CDR2 (germline): ENHRY, SYGVKD. The CDR3 is CAISESTRGSEAFF. CDR3 nucleotides: TGTGCCATCAGTGAGTCGACTCGGGGCAGTGAAGCTTTCTTT.

Regarding this clonotype: One end of the junction is discordant with germline, which a read error may explain. The rearrangement links TRBV9 to TRBJ2-1; a weak D match, TRBD1 (6 bases). CDR1 is SGDLS and CDR2 is YYNGEE in the germline V gene. The CDR3 is made up of 13 amino acids. CDR3 in amino acids: CDSSNDRHHEQFF. The CDR3 DNA follows: TGTGACAGCAGCAACGACAGGCACCATGAGCAGTTCTTC.

Written as DNA, the CDR3 is TGTGCCAGCAGCTTAGTTACGGGGGCAAACACTGAAGCTTTCTTT. This codes for CASSLVTGANTEAFF. The chain uses TRBV7-2 and TRBJ1-1, with a weak D call TRBD1 (6 bases). This CDR3 comprises 15 residues. V dropped 1 base and J dropped 2 bases, with 11 bases sitting between them. Germline loops: CDR1 SGHTA, CDR2 FQGNSA.

The J gene is TRBJ2-7, the V gene TRBV18; D remains ambiguous. The V end lost 2 bases, the J end lost 4 bases, and 6 bases lay between the germline ends. Germline V gives CDR1 KGHSH, CDR2 LQKENI. The CDR3 sequence is 12 residues long. Here the CDR3 reads CASSPAAYEQYF. CDR3 DNA sequence: TGTGCCAGCTCACCAGCGGCGTACGAGCAGTACTTC. Full variable domain (outside the CDR3, taken from reference TRBV18 and TRBJ2-7): NAGVMQNPRHLVRRRGQEARLRCSPMKGHSHVYWYRQLPEEGLKFMVYLQKENIIDESGMPKERFSAEFPKEGPSILRIQQVVRGDSAAYFCASSPAAYEQYFGPGTRLTVT.

This sequence joins TRBV7-6 and TRBJ2-4; TRBD2 matches 13 bases. The assigned J gene may be wrong: the sequence end matches TRBJ2-7 better. The CDR3 is 16 residues long. Germline CDR1 is SGHVS and CDR2 is FNYEAQ. CDR3 residues: CASSSQGLAGVAEQYF. For the CDR3, the DNA is TGTGCCAGCAGCTCCCAAGGACTAGCGGGAGTCGCCGAGCAGTACTTC.